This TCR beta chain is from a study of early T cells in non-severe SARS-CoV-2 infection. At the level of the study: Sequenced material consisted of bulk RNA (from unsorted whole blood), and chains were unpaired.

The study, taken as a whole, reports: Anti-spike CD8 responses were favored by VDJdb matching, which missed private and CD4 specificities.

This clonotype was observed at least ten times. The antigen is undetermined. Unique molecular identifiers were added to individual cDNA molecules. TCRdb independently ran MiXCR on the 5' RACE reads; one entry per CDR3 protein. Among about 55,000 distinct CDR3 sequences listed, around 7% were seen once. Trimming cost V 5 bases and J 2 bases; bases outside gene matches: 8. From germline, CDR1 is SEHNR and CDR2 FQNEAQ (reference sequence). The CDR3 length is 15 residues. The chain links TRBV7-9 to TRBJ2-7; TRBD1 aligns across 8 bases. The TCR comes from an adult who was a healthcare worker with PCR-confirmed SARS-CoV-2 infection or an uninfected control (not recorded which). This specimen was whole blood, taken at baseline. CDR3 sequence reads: CASSPGTGHTYEQYF. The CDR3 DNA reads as TGTGCCAGCAGCCCCGGGACAGGACATACCTACGAGCAGTACTTC.